Following are 25 T cell receptor beta chains from one sample sequenced in a study of T cell responses to AZD1222 COVID-19 vaccine (dated by TCRdb to the early 2020s). The sample's time point, from its label and the paper: baseline before first vaccination. Library preparation used the immunoSEQ multiplex PCR assay. TCRdb provides this immuneACCESS table in a form limited to in-frame rearrangements. Some clones are lacking; in checked studies, under half of them reflect an unresolved V gene, and why the rest are absent is not known. The sample data list some 170,000 clones, and 70% to 90% of these were observed just once. 1.6% of the sample lies in the top ten. The sample here was peripheral blood, taken on day 0 of AZD1222 vaccination. Receptors originate from an adult in good health.

The CDR3, as DNA: TGTGCCTGGAGTCTCCTCCGACAGACCCTAGAGACCCAGTACTTC. It yields the protein CAWSLLRQTLETQYF. The J gene is TRBJ2-5, the V gene TRBV30; tentatively, D is TRBD1 (5 bases). Deletions cut 2 bases from V and 4 bases from J, with 17 bases between. The CDR3 has 15 amino acids. The germline CDR1 and CDR2 sequences are GTSNPN and SVGIG (reference sequence).

The gene calls are TRBV12-3 or TRBV12-4 and TRBJ2-7; D is perhaps TRBD2 (6 bases). This CDR3 comprises 12 residues. The germline V and J ends were trimmed by 6 bases and 6 bases, with 12 bases remaining between them. DNA of the CDR3: TGTGCCAGCAGCCTGACTAGTTCCGAGCAGTACTTC. As protein: CASSLTSSEQYF.

The chain links TRBV6-4 to TRBJ1-2, with no clear D. CDR3 length equals 13 residues. V was clipped by 4 bases and J by 4 bases, with 10 bases between them. Germline V gene sequence: CDR1 MRHNA, CDR2 SNTAGT. CDR3 sequence: CASSGAGSYGYTF. The CDR3 nucleotides are TGTGCCAGCAGTGGCGCTGGCAGCTATGGCTACACCTTC.

This clone was found once. The chain couples TRBV23-1 to TRBJ1-1; D is unclear. TRBV23-1 belongs to the ORF category, with a function that is uncertain. CDR3 length equals 20 residues. Trimming stripped 3 bases from V and 1 base from J, with 27 bases between. The CDR3 reads CASSHGPPTPALPKNTEAFF. The CDR3 nucleotides read TGCGCCAGCAGTCACGGTCCCCCAACCCCGGCCCTGCCCAAGAACACTGAAGCTTTCTTT.

This chain joins TRBV30 and TRBJ1-4; TRBD1 agrees at 8 bases. V shed 0 bases and J 1 base; nucleotides not matched to a gene: 13. Per germline, CDR1 GTSNPN and CDR2 SVGIG (reference sequence). The CDR3 sequence is 19 residues long. The DNA of the CDR3 is TGTGCCTGGAGTGTACTGAGGACAGGGTTTGGCAAAACTAATGAAAAACTGTTTTTT. Its protein is CAWSVLRTGFGKTNEKLFF.

The rearrangement joins TRBV7-3 to TRBJ2-1; 8 bases fit TRBD2. Germline V gene lookup returns CDR1 SGHTA and CDR2 FQGTGA. The junction had 13 bases not matched to a gene; V was cut back by 5 bases and J by 7 bases. This CDR3 spans 16 amino acids. Here the CDR3 DNA reads TGTGCCAGCAGCCAGGCCCGGGCCAGCGGGAGAAATGAGCAGTTCTTC. It is translated as CASSQARASGRNEQFF.

The chain links TRBV10-3 to TRBJ1-1, with a tentative D call TRBD1 (6 bases). The CDR3 is 14 amino acids. V was clipped by 2 bases and J by 3 bases, with 10 bases between them. Germline CDR1 and CDR2: ENHRY and SYGVKD. CDR3 DNA sequence: TGTGCCATCAGTGAGGGGCAGGGGCACACTGAAGCTTTCTTT. Protein sequence: CAISEGQGHTEAFF.

With respect to this clone: Sequence at one end of the junction differs from germline and may be a read error. The V and J genes are TRBV7-9 and TRBJ1-2; 7 bases are shared with TRBD1. CDR3 size: 10 residues. The germline V gene has CDR1 SEHNR and CDR2 FQNEAQ (reference sequence). CDR3 region: CASSFDRVYF. CDR3 coding DNA: TGTGCCAGCAGCTTTGACAGGGTGTACTTC. The full variable domain, its missing parts supplied by reference TRBV7-9 and TRBJ1-2, is DTGVSQNPRHKITKRGQNVTFRCDPISEHNRLYWYRQTLGQGPEFLTYFQNEAQLEKSRLLSDRFSAERPKGSFSTLEIQRTEQGDSAMYLCASSFDRVYFGSGTRLTVV.

The rearrangement joins TRBV30 to TRBJ1-1; a weak D match, TRBD1 (6 bases). Trimming pared 2 bases from V and 5 bases from J, leaving 21 bases between. This CDR3 comprises 16 residues. Germline V lookup: CDR1 GTSNPN, CDR2 SVGIG (reference sequence). CDR3 nucleotide sequence: TGTGCCTGGAGTCTGACTGGGGGCAGACCAAATACTGAAGCTTTCTTT. Translated: CAWSLTGGRPNTEAFF.

The chain is built from TRBV30 and TRBJ1-5, with 9 bases aligning to TRBD1. The CDR3 extends over 14 amino acids. Looked up from germline, CDR1 is GTSNPN and CDR2 is SVGIG (reference sequence). With 2 bases clipped from V and 7 bases from J, the junction kept 6 bases outside the gene matches. Here the CDR3 reads CAWSIGQGRQPQHF. The CDR3, as DNA: TGTGCCTGGAGTATCGGACAGGGGAGACAGCCCCAGCATTTT.

The CDR3 DNA reads TGTACCAGCAGCCCCTTCGAGGTGAGCACTGAAGCTTTCTTT. Translating gives CTSSPFEVSTEAFF. V and J are TRBV7-2 and TRBJ1-1; the D is unclear. CDR1 and CDR2 from the germline V gene are SGHTA and FQGNSA. Trimming removed 5 bases at V and 4 bases at J, with 14 bases between. The CDR3 extends over 14 amino acids.

The chain is built from TRBV9 and TRBJ1-3, with 11 bases identical to TRBD1. Germline V gene data show CDR1 as SGDLS and CDR2 as YYNGEE. V lost 0 bases, J lost 4 bases, and 0 bases stayed unmatched. The CDR3 contains 15 residues. As DNA, the CDR3 is TGTGCCAGCAGCGTAGGGACAGGGGGCGGAAACACCATATATTTT. It codes for CASSVGTGGGNTIYF.

The gene calls are TRBV19 and TRBJ1-5; 8 bases match TRBD1. Trimming cost V 2 bases and J 1 base; bases outside gene matches: 4. The CDR3 loop spans 16 amino acids. CDR1 and CDR2 from the germline V gene are LNHDA and SQIVND (reference sequence). The CDR3 sequence is CASSIRTGTSNQPQHF. The CDR3 region has the DNA TGTGCCAGTAGTATAAGGACAGGGACGAGCAATCAGCCCCAGCATTTT.

V usage is TRBV7-9 and J usage is TRBJ2-1; 8 bases match TRBD2. Germline loops: CDR1 SEHNR, CDR2 FQNEAQ (reference sequence). CDR3 length: 18 amino acids. Trimming removed 1 base from V and 4 bases from J; junction bases left unmatched: 12. The CDR3 sequence is CASSLVLSGGNNYNEQFF. The CDR3 region has the DNA TGTGCCAGCAGCTTAGTGCTCAGCGGGGGCAACAATTACAATGAGCAGTTCTTC.

This rearrangement joins TRBV5-1 to TRBJ1-1, with D perhaps TRBD1 (6 bases). Trimming took 2 bases from V and 3 from J, leaving 11 bases between them. The CDR3 loop spans 14 amino acids. The germline V gene has CDR1 SGHRS and CDR2 YFSETQ. CDR3 nucleotide sequence: TGCGCCAGCAGCTTACAGGGTCGGGACACTGAAGCTTTCTTT. Protein: CASSLQGRDTEAFF. The variable domain in full, completed from reference TRBV5-1 and TRBJ1-1, reads KAGVTQTPRYLIKTRGQQVTLSCSPISGHRSVSWYQQTPGQGLQFLFEYFSETQRNKGNFPGRFSGRQFSNSRSEMNVSTLELGDSALYLCASSLQGRDTEAFFGQGTRLTVV.

With regard to this clone: The same CDR3 is also encoded by other DNA sequences in this sample. The rearrangement uses TRBV7-8 and TRBJ2-1; perhaps D is TRBD1 or TRBD2 (5 bases each). Germline V gives CDR1 SGHVS, CDR2 FQNEAQ. The length of the CDR3 is 15 residues. Trimming took off 2 bases at V and 0 bases at J, with 8 bases between the two ends. CDR3 sequence: CASSLSGASYNEQFF. CDR3 nucleotides: TGTGCCAGCAGCTTATCCGGGGCCTCCTACAATGAGCAGTTCTTC.

The V gene is TRBV10-3, the J gene TRBJ2-7; weak D call: TRBD2 (6 bases). Germline V gene sequence: CDR1 ENHRY, CDR2 SYGVKD. The CDR3 extends over 13 amino acids. The V end was cut by 0 bases, the J end by 6 bases, with 9 bases between. The CDR3 nucleotides are TGTGCCATCAGTGAGTCGCGGGGAGGCGAGCAGTACGTC. Translated, it gives CAISESRGGEQYV.

The rearrangement links TRBV7-9 to TRBJ2-1; 8 nucleotides line up with TRBD2. The germline V gene encodes CDR1 SEHNR and CDR2 FQNEAQ (reference sequence). Trimming took 6 bases from V and 4 from J; bases not matched to a gene: 8. The CDR3 has 15 amino acids. The CDR3 sequence: CASSLSGAFYNEQFF. The CDR3 DNA sequence: TGTGCCAGCAGTCTTAGCGGGGCCTTTTACAATGAGCAGTTCTTC.

This clone was counted a few times. The rearrangement uses TRBV5-5 and TRBJ2-7; D may be TRBD1 (6 bases). This CDR3 contains 17 residues. Per germline, CDR1 SGHKS and CDR2 YYEKEE (reference sequence). The V end was cut by 4 bases, the J end by 6 bases, with 26 bases between. CDR3 sequence reads: CASSPRGGLSGFGEQYF. CDR3 in DNA: TGTGCCAGCAGCCCGAGAGGGGGTCTATCGGGCTTTGGCGAGCAGTACTTC.

The DNA for the CDR3 is TGTGCCATCAGTGATCAACAGGGGGCGCCTGGGGCCAACGTCCTGACTTTC. The encoded protein is CAISDQQGAPGANVLTF. V is TRBV10-3 and J is TRBJ2-6; TRBD1 agrees at 9 bases. The germline gives CDR1 ENHRY, CDR2 SYGVKD. J lost 2 bases, V lost 3 bases, and 5 bases had no gene match. The CDR3 runs to 17 residues.

CDR3 sequence (DNA): TGCGCCAGCAGCCGCATTGCGGGACAGGGAAGGGAAAAACTGTTTTTT. Amino acids: CASSRIAGQGREKLFF. V usage is TRBV4-3 and J usage is TRBJ1-4; 9 bases agree with TRBD1. Trimming at V came to 4 bases and at J to 8 bases, leaving 11 bases not matched to a gene. Germline lookup yields CDR1 LGHNA and CDR2 YSLEER. There are 16 residues in the CDR3.

This clone was counted once. The genes are TRBV6-5 and TRBJ2-5; TRBD1 might be the D (6 bases). V lost 5 bases and J 4 bases, leaving 14 bases between the germline ends. From germline, CDR1 is MNHEY and CDR2 SVGAGI. CDR3 length: 14 residues. This CDR3 reads CASSKQGWGETQYF. The CDR3 nucleotides read TGTGCCAGCAGTAAACAGGGATGGGGAGAGACCCAGTACTTC.

The chain couples TRBV19 to TRBJ2-2; 9 nucleotides agree with TRBD1. The V and J ends lost 3 bases and 6 bases, in that order; junction bases with no gene match: 2. Germline V CDR1 and CDR2: LNHDA, SQIVND (reference sequence). The CDR3 covers 14 residues. The CDR3 here is CASSMTGGAGELFF. DNA for the CDR3: TGTGCCAGTAGTATGACAGGGGGTGCCGGGGAGCTGTTTTTT.

The gene calls are TRBV14 and TRBJ1-4; D is possibly TRBD1 (6 bases). V was trimmed by 1 base and J by 2 bases, leaving 14 bases between them. The CDR3 loop spans 17 amino acids. The V gene's germline CDR1 is SGHDN and CDR2 FVKESK. DNA of the CDR3: TGTGCCAGCAGCCAAGGCCGCAGGGGTGGCACTAATGAAAAACTGTTTTTT. Translating gives CASSQGRRGGTNEKLFF.

V usage is TRBV6-5 and J usage is TRBJ1-1; 7 positions agree with TRBD1. Germline V CDR1 and CDR2: MNHEY, SVGAGI. Unmatched junction bases numbered 3, after V lost 4 bases and J lost 1 base. This CDR3 has 14 amino acids. The CDR3 DNA sequence: TGTGCCAGCAGTTTTGCAGGGGGGAACACTGAAGCTTTCTTT. It specifies CASSFAGGNTEAFF.